Described below is a single T cell receptor (beta chain) sequence and its context. The antigen is undetermined. The table came from immunoSEQ multiplex PCR; TCRdb's copy has only in-frame clones and leaves some out. The sample yields about 130,000 clones, 85% to 90% seen once. This entry belongs to a study of cytomegalovirus exposure and HLA in healthy donors. Deletions cut 4 bases from V and 3 bases from J, with 15 bases between. CDR1 is SGHDN and CDR2 is FVKESK in the germline V gene. This CDR3 contains 16 residues. Study-wide results and limits: The study recorded more than 150 TCR beta chains that were cytomegalovirus-associated.

V gene TRBV14 combines with J gene TRBJ1-4; D remains unclear. Material for sequencing was PBMCs. The clonotype comes from a man aged 30-40 years in good health and CMV-seronegative. The CDR3 sequence is CASSLRGGPSNEKLFF. CDR3 nucleotides: TGTGCCAGCAGCCTCCGCGGAGGGCCATCTAATGAAAAACTGTTTTTT.